These 10 T cell receptor beta chains were sequenced from one sample in a study of shared clonotypes between healthy human individuals (dated by TCRdb to 2020 to 2021). The library was made by the immunoSEQ multiplex PCR assay. TCRdb retrieved this table from immuneACCESS and kept in-frame rearrangements only. Not all clones are present; in checked studies, unresolved V genes account for under half, and no reason is known for the remainder. Across this sample there are millions of clones, with over 85% seen only once. The ten most abundant clones make up over 0.12% of the sample. The source material was naive CD4+ T cells sorted from blood. The sample's cell subset or site, from its label and the paper: CD45RA+ positively selected. The receptor source for this set is a man in his late teens or twenties in good health.

The table lists this clone with a few counts. The rearrangement links TRBV21-1 to TRBJ1-1. TRBV21-1 is a pseudogene. CDR3 size: 13 residues. The CDR3: CASSKMTDTEAFF. The CDR3 coding sequence is TGTGCCAGCAGCAAAATGACGGACACTGAAGCTTTCTTT.

This rearrangement joins TRBV11-2 to TRBJ1-6; no definite D call. CDR1 is SGHAT and CDR2 is FQNNGV in the germline V gene. The CDR3 extends over 15 amino acids. Trimming left V 1 base short and J 7 bases short, with 11 bases between. The CDR3 protein is CASSLARTTNSPLHF. DNA for the CDR3: TGTGCCAGCAGCTTAGCCCGTACCACCAATTCACCCCTCCACTTT.

In regard to this clone: The sample carries other DNA sequences with the same CDR3. The V call is TRBV18, the J call TRBJ1-2; D is uncertain. The CDR3 runs 13 residues. V was trimmed by 1 base and J by 2 bases, leaving 5 bases between them. CDR1 and CDR2 (germline): KGHSH, LQKENI. CDR3 protein: CASSPQGNYGYTF. The CDR3 nucleotides read TGTGCCAGCTCACCACAGGGCAACTATGGCTACACCTTC.

V is TRBV18 and J is TRBJ1-1; TRBD1 aligns across 9 bases. This CDR3 has 15 residues. V was clipped by 5 bases and J by 4 bases; unmatched bases: 8. Germline V CDR1 and CDR2: KGHSH, LQKENI. Here the CDR3 reads CASSSGQGRGTEAFF. DNA for the CDR3: TGTGCCAGCTCATCCGGACAGGGGAGGGGCACTGAAGCTTTCTTT.

A note on this clone: Other DNA variants within this sample encode the same CDR3. J is TRBJ2-5 and V is TRBV11-2; D call uncertain. Trimming shortened V by 1 base and J by 5 bases, and 2 bases separated the two germline ends. The germline V gene has CDR1 SGHAT and CDR2 FQNNGV. The CDR3 has 11 residues. CDR3 DNA sequence: TGTGCCAGCAGCTTAGTCGAGACCCAGTACTTC. Translation: CASSLVETQYF. Together with reference TRBV11-2 and TRBJ2-5, the CDR3 gives the full variable domain: EAGVAQSPRYKIIEKRQSVAFWCNPISGHATLYWYQQILGQGPKLLIQFQNNGVVDDSQLPKDRFSAERLKGVDSTLKIQPAKLEDSAVYLCASSLVETQYFGPGTRLLVL.

This sequence joins TRBV7-2 and TRBJ2-7; weak D call: TRBD2 (6 bases). The germline V gene encodes CDR1 SGHTA and CDR2 FQGNSA. The CDR3 is 11 residues long. V lost 1 base and J 12 bases, leaving 10 bases between the germline ends. The CDR3 spells CASSLGLVWYF. CDR3 in DNA: TGTGCCAGCAGCTTAGGACTAGTTTGGTACTTC.

The chain links TRBV18 to TRBJ1-6, with D hard to call. The CDR3 has 16 amino acids. Looked up from germline, CDR1 is KGHSH and CDR2 is LQKENI. Trimming pared 3 bases from V and 0 bases from J, leaving 9 bases between. The CDR3 region has the DNA TGTGCCAGCTCACCCTACGAGTCCTCCTATAATTCACCCCTCCACTTT. It yields the protein CASSPYESSYNSPLHF. The complete variable domain, with remaining parts taken from reference TRBV18 and TRBJ1-6, reads NAGVMQNPRHLVRRRGQEARLRCSPMKGHSHVYWYRQLPEEGLKFMVYLQKENIIDESGMPKERFSAEFPKEGPSILRIQQVVRGDSAAYFCASSPYESSYNSPLHFGNGTRLTVT.

The chain couples TRBV5-1 to TRBJ2-5, with 8 bases that match TRBD1. Per the germline V gene, CDR1 is SGHRS and CDR2 is YFSETQ. CDR3 size: 17 residues. V was pared by 0 bases and J by 5 bases, with 12 bases of the junction left unmatched. The DNA for the CDR3 is TGCGCCAGCAGCTTGGAAGGACAGGGCCCCCTTCGGGAGACCCAGTACTTC. It encodes CASSLEGQGPLRETQYF.

This chain connects TRBV30 to TRBJ2-6; TRBD2 matches 7 bases. CDR1 and CDR2 (germline): GTSNPN, SVGIG (reference sequence). This CDR3 is built from 13 residues. The CDR3 here is CAGGGSGANVLTF. CDR3 nucleotide sequence: TGTGCTGGGGGAGGGTCTGGGGCCAACGTCCTGACTTTC.

The rearrangement joins TRBV9 to TRBJ2-1; D remains ambiguous. This CDR3 has 12 residues. V lost 0 bases and J lost 7, with 5 bases in between. Germline values: CDR1 SGDLS, CDR2 YYNGEE. In DNA, the CDR3 is TGTGCCAGCAGCGTAGATTGGAATGAGCAGTTCTTC. The encoded protein is CASSVDWNEQFF.